These T cell receptor beta chains were read from a single sample in a study of shared clonotypes between healthy human individuals. Libraries were prepared by immunoSEQ multiplex PCR; TCRdb keeps only in-frame clonotypes and omits some of them. Counted here are 650,000 to 750,000 clones, approximately 75% occurring once; the ten biggest clones make up around 2%. The sequencing input was memory CD4+ T cells sorted from blood. These receptors came from a woman aged 30 to 39 in good health. Each CDR3 is given with its conserved first and last residue. Fields, in order: V gene, clone size, J gene, D gene, CDR3 DNA, CDR3 protein. The D gene is left open where the match is weak. Expanded clones are given a class, and other clones once, few, many or no size at all.

TRBV1,-,TRBJ2-1,-,TGCACCAGCAGCCAAGATTGGGGGGGTTCCTACAATGAGCAGTTCTTC,CTSSQDWGGSYNEQFF
TRBV18,-,TRBJ1-1,-,TGTGCCAGCTCACCCGAACTTCTGGGCCCGGGCACTGAAGCTTTCTTT,CASSPELLGPGTEAFF
TRBV5-1,-,TRBJ2-3,TRBD1,TGCGCCAGCAGCTTGGCGACAGGGTATGGCACAGATACGCAGTATTTT,CASSLATGYGTDTQYF
TRBV7-6,-,TRBJ2-3,TRBD1,TGTGCCAGCAGCCGAAGGGGGGACAGGGTAGCAGATACGCAGTATTTT,CASSRRGDRVADTQYF
TRBV6-6,-,TRBJ2-3,-,TGTGCCAGCAGTTACGCGGCAGTGATAACAGATACGCAGTATTTT,CASSYAAVITDTQYF
TRBV4-1,-,TRBJ2-2,-,TGCGCCAGCAGCCCACTCCGACGGGGGAACACCGGGGAGCTGTTTTTT,CASSPLRRGNTGELFF
TRBV10-3,-,TRBJ2-5,TRBD1,TGTGCCATCAGTGCAACTACAGGGGCTGGGGAGACCCAGTACTTC,CAISATTGAGETQYF
TRBV10-1,-,TRBJ2-1,TRBD2,TGCGCCAGCAGTGACTCGGGACTAGCGGGAGGTATCAATGAGCAGTTCTTC,CASSDSGLAGGINEQFF
TRBV9,few,TRBJ1-2,TRBD1,TGTGCCAGCAGCGTAGGAGGTCAGGGGGCCGACTATGGCTACACCTTC,CASSVGGQGADYGYTF
TRBV12-5,-,TRBJ2-1,TRBD2,TGTGCTAGTGGCCCGGGATCTAGCGGCATTAGGAATGAGCAGTTCTTC,CASGPGSSGIRNEQFF
TRBV5-1,-,TRBJ2-1,TRBD2,TGCGCCAGCAGCCCCACTAGCGGGGAGTACAATGAGCAGTTCTTC,CASSPTSGEYNEQFF
TRBV5-1,-,TRBJ1-2,-,TGCGCCAGCAGCTTGGCCGATCCAGCCAAGTATGGCTACACCTTC,CASSLADPAKYGYTF
TRBV30,-,TRBJ2-7,-,TGTGCCTGGACCACGGGGGTTGGTTACGAGCAGTACTTC,CAWTTGVGYEQYF
TRBV28,-,TRBJ2-2,-,TGTGCCAGCAGTTTATTCGGGGTGGGGCCCGGGGAGCTGTTTTTT,CASSLFGVGPGELFF
TRBV19,few,TRBJ2-5,-,TGTGCCAGTAGTATAGGGACTGTTCAGAGGACCCAGTACTTC,CASSIGTVQRTQYF
TRBV10-3,-,TRBJ2-7,TRBD2,TGTGCCATCAGTGAGTCGGGACTAGCGGGACCCGAGCAGTACTTC,CAISESGLAGPEQYF
TRBV19,-,TRBJ2-2,TRBD2,TGTGCCAGTAGTCAATTTGGACTAGCGGGAGGAACCGGGGAGCTGTTTTTT,CASSQFGLAGGTGELFF
TRBV28,-,TRBJ2-1,TRBD2,TGTGCCAGCAGTTCCCCCGCGGGAGGGGGCGGGAGTCGCTACAATGAGCAGTTCTTC,CASSSPAGGGGSRYNEQFF
TRBV5-6,-,TRBJ1-2,TRBD1,TGTGCCAGCAGCTTACAGGGGCAAAACTATGGCTACACCTTC,CASSLQGQNYGYTF
TRBV18,-,TRBJ2-7,-,TGTGCCAGCTCACTGGGAGCCAGGGCGGGCGAGCAGTACTTC,CASSLGARAGEQYF
TRBV10-1,-,TRBJ2-2,-,TGCGCCAGCAGTAAAAACACCGGGGAGCTGTTTTTT,CASSKNTGELFF
TRBV27,-,TRBJ1-5,-,TGTGCCAGCAGTTTATTCTACGATAGCAATCAGCCCCAGCATTTT,CASSLFYDSNQPQHF
TRBV5-1,once,TRBJ2-7,-,TGCGCCAGCAGCTTGGCCAAGGGGGGAACCTACGAGCAGTACTTC,CASSLAKGGTYEQYF
TRBV11-2,many,TRBJ2-1,-,TGTGCCAGCAGCTTAGAAGTAGGTTCCGGTCCGTTCTTC,CASSLEVGSGPFF
TRBV28,-,TRBJ1-2,TRBD1,TGTGCCAGCAGACCCAGGGGGTGGCATGGCTACACCTTC,CASRPRGWHGYTF
TRBV7-8,-,TRBJ2-3,-,TGTGCCAGCAGTCCCGGCCCCTCTAGCACAGATACGCAGTATTTT,CASSPGPSSTDTQYF
TRBV11-2,once,TRBJ2-3,TRBD1,TGTGCCAGCAGCTTTTACCTCCAACAGGGGGCTCGCGATACGCAGTATTTT,CASSFYLQQGARDTQYF
TRBV6-6,-,TRBJ1-1,-,TGTGCCAGCAGTTCCTTTGGTGTGACAGGAGGAACTGAAGCTTTCTTT,CASSSFGVTGGTEAFF
TRBV7-8,-,TRBJ1-1,-,TGTGCCAGCAGCTCCGGTCAGGGTGGATCTGAAGCTTTCTTT,CASSSGQGGSEAFF
TRBV5-6,-,TRBJ2-5,TRBD1,TGTGCCAGCAGCTGGGGACAGGGCCAAGAGACCCAGTACTTC,CASSWGQGQETQYF
TRBV28,once,TRBJ2-7,-,TGTGCCAGCAGTTTCGGGCCGGCCTACGAGCAGTACTTC,CASSFGPAYEQYF
TRBV7-3,-,TRBJ2-1,-,TGTGCCAGCAGCTCAACAGGGTCCTCCTACAATGAGCAGTTCTTC,CASSSTGSSYNEQFF
TRBV6-1,once,TRBJ2-7,TRBD1,TGTGCCAGCAACTGGGACAGGGTCTACGAGCAGTACTTC,CASNWDRVYEQYF
TRBV19,medium-sized,TRBJ1-2,-,TGTGCCAGTAGTTCAACGGGCTATGGCTACACCTTC,CASSSTGYGYTF
TRBV28,-,TRBJ1-2,TRBD1,TGTGCCAGCGTACAGGGGGCGTATGGCTACACCTTC,CASVQGAYGYTF
TRBV18,-,TRBJ1-1,TRBD1,TGTGCCAGCTCATCGGACAGGCTGAACACTGAAGCTTTCTTT,CASSSDRLNTEAFF
TRBV28,-,TRBJ2-1,TRBD1,TGTGCCAGCAGTCCCTCTAGGGGCAGGGGGCGAGACAATGAGCAGTTCTTC,CASSPSRGRGRDNEQFF
TRBV6-4,-,TRBJ2-1,TRBD2,TGTGCCAGCAGTGACGTTTTTAGGACTAGCTCCTACAATGAGCAGTTCTTC,CASSDVFRTSSYNEQFF
TRBV28,-,TRBJ2-7,TRBD1,TGTGCCAGCAGTTTAGAGGGGGCTATGTCCTACGAGCAGTACTTC,CASSLEGAMSYEQYF
TRBV30,-,TRBJ2-2,-,TGTGCCTGGAGTGGGCAGGGCTTCGGGGAGCTGTTTTTT,CAWSGQGFGELFF
TRBV15,-,TRBJ1-2,-,TGTGCCACCAGCACCGGAGGGAACGGGCGAGGATATGGCTACACCTTC,CATSTGGNGRGYGYTF
TRBV9,-,TRBJ2-2,TRBD2,TGTGCCAGCAGAGCCGGGACTAGCGGCTACACCGGGGAGCTGTTTTTT,CASRAGTSGYTGELFF
TRBV11-2,-,TRBJ1-1,TRBD1,TGTGCCAGCCGGGACAGGAGGAACACTGAAGCTTTCTTT,CASRDRRNTEAFF
TRBV27,-,TRBJ2-7,TRBD2,TGTGCCAGCACGGGAGGTGAGGACGAGCAGTACTTC,CASTGGEDEQYF
TRBV7-8,-,TRBJ1-5,-,TGTGCCAGCAGCTCACAGGGTACTCAGCCCCAGCATTTT,CASSSQGTQPQHF
TRBV19,few,TRBJ2-2,TRBD1,TGTGCCAGTAGTTGGACAGGGGACACCGGGGAGCTGTTTTTT,CASSWTGDTGELFF
TRBV10-3,-,TRBJ1-2,-,TGTGCCATCAGTGAGACGACGGGGGGCTACACCTTC,CAISETTGGYTF